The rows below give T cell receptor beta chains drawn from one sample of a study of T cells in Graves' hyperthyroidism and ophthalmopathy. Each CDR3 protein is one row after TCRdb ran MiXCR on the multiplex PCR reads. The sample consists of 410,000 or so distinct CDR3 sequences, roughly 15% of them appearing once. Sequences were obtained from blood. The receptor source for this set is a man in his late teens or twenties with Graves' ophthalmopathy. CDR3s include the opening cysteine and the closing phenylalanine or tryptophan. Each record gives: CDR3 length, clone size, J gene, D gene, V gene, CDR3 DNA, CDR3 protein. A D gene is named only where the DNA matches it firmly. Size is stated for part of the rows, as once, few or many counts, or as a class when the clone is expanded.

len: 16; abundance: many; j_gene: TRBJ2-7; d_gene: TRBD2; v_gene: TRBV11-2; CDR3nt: TGTGCCAGCAGCTTATCGAGGCGCGGGGGGTTCTCCGAGCAGTACTTC; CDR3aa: CASSLSRRGGFSEQYF
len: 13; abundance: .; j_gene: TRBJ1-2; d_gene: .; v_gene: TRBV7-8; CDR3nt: TGTGCCAGCAGTACCGACTCGGACCCTCTGAACACTTTC; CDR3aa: CASSTDSDPLNTF
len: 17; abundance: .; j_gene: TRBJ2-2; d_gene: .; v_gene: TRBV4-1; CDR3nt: TGCGCCAGCAGCTTCAGAGGTACAGGGAGGATCACCGGGGAGCTGTTTTTT; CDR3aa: CASSFRGTGRITGELFF
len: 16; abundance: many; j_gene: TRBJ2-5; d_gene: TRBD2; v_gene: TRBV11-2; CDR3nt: TGTGCCAGCACCATTTCTGCGGGGGGGAACCAAGAGACCCAGTACTTC; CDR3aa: CASTISAGGNQETQYF
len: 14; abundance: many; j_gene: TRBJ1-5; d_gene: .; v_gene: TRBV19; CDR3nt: TGTGCCAGTAGTACTCAGGGAAACAATCAGCCCCAGCATTTT; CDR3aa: CASSTQGNNQPQHF
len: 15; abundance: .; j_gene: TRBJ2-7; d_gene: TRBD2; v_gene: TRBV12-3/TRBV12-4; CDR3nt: TGTGCCAGCAGCTTATCCGGGGGACTAGCAGTCGAGCAGTACTTC; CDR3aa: CASSLSGGLAVEQYF
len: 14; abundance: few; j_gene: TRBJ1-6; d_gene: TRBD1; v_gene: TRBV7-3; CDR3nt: TGTGCCAGCAGCGTGACAGGGGTAAATTCACCCCTCCACTTT; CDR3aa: CASSVTGVNSPLHF
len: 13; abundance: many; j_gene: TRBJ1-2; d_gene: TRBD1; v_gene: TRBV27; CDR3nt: TGTGCCAGCAGTGTGGGACAGGGGGTTGGCTACACCTTC; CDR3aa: CASSVGQGVGYTF
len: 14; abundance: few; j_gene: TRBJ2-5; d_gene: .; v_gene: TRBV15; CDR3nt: TGTGCCACCAGCAACGAACGGGGGTGGGAGACCCAGTACTTC; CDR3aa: CATSNERGWETQYF
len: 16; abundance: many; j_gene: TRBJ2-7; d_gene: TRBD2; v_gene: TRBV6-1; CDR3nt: TGTGCCAGCAGCACCGGTTACGGGAGGACCGCCTACGAGCAGTACTTC; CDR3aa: CASSTGYGRTAYEQYF
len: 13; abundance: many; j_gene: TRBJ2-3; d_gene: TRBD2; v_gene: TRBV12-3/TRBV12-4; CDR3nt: TGTGCCAGCCAGCGGGACTACACAGATACGCAGTATTTT; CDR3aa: CASQRDYTDTQYF
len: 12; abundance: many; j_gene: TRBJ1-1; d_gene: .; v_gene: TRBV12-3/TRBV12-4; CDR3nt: TGTGCCAGCAGGGGAGGGGAGGCTGAAGCTTTCTTT; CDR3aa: CASRGGEAEAFF
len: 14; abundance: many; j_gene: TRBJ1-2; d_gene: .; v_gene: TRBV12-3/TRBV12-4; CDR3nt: TGTGCCAGCAGCCCCAGGATCCCACCCTATGGCTACACCTTC; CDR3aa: CASSPRIPPYGYTF
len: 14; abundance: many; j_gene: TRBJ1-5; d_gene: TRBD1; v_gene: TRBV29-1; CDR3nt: TGCAGCGTTGAAGACAGGGGGTCCAATCAGCCCCAGCATTTT; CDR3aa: CSVEDRGSNQPQHF
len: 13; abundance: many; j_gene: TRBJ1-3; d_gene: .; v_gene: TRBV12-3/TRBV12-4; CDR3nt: TGTGCCAGCAGTACCGGGGCAGGAAACACCATATATTTT; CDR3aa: CASSTGAGNTIYF
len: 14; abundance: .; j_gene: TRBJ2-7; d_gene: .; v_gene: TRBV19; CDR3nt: TGTGCCAGTAAGGAGACGGGGGAGATCTACGAGCAGTACTTC; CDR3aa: CASKETGEIYEQYF
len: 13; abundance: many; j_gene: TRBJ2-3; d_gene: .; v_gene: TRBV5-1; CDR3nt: TGCGCCAGCAGCTTGTGGCGGGGAGATACGCAGTATTTT; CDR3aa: CASSLWRGDTQYF
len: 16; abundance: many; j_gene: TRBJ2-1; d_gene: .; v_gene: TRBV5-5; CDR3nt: TGTGCCAGCAGCTCCGGCATCGGGGGAAAAGGCAATGAGCAGTTCTTC; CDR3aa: CASSSGIGGKGNEQFF
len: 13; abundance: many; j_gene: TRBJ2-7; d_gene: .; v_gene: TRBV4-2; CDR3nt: TGTGCCAGCAGCCAAGACATAACCTACGAGCAGTACTTC; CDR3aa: CASSQDITYEQYF
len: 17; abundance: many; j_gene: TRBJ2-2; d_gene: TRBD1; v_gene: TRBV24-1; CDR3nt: TGTGCCACCAGTGATTTTCGGACAGGGGGGATCACCGGGGAGCTGTTTTTT; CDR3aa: CATSDFRTGGITGELFF
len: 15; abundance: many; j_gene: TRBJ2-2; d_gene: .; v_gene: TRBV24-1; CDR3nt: TGTGCCACCAGTGGACATACCACCAACACCGGGGAGCTGTTTTTT; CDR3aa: CATSGHTTNTGELFF
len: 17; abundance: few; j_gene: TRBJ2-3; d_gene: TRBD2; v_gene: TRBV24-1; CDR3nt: TGTGCCACCAGTGGCTTAGTAGCCGCGGGGGGCACAGATACGCAGTATTTT; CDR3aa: CATSGLVAAGGTDTQYF
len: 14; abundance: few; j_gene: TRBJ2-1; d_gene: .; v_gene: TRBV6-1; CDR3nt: TGTGCCAGCAGTACCGGGCCCTTTTACGATGAGCAGTTCTTC; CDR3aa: CASSTGPFYDEQFF
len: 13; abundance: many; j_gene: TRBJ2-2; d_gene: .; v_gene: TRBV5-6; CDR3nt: TGTGCCAGCAGCTTGCATATCACCGGGGAGCTGTTTTTT; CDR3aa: CASSLHITGELFF
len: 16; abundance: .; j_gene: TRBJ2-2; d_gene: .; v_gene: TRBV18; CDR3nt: TGTGCCAGCTCAGCCACGACAGGCACGAACACCGGGGAGCTGTTTTTT; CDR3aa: CASSATTGTNTGELFF
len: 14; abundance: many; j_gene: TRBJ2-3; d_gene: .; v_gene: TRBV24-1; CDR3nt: TGTGCCACCAGTGATCGAACCCAGTCTTATACGCAGTATTTT; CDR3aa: CATSDRTQSYTQYF
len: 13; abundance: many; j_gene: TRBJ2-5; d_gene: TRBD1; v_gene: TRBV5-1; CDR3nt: TGTGCCAGCTCACTGGGACAGCAAGAGACCCAGTACTTC; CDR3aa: CASSLGQQETQYF
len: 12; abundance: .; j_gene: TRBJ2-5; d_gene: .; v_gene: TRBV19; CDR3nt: TGTGCCAGTGGTGACCCGGTAGAGACCCAGTACTTC; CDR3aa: CASGDPVETQYF
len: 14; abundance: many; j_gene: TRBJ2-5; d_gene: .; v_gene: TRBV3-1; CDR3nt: TGTGCCAGCAGCCAAGAACAATTCCAAGAGACCCAGTACTTC; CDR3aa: CASSQEQFQETQYF
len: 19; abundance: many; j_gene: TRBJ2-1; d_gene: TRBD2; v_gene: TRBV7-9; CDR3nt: TGTGCCAGCAGAACTAATAGCGGGACAATCCCCCTTTTAGGCAATGAGCAGTTCTTC; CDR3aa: CASRTNSGTIPLLGNEQFF
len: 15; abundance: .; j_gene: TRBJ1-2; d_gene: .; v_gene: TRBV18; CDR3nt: TGTGCCAGCTCACCACCGCTGACAAGTAACTATGGCTACACCTTC; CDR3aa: CASSPPLTSNYGYTF
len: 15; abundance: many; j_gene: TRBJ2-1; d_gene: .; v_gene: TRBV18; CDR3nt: TGTGCCAGCTCACCAATTATCAGGGTCGACAATGAGCAGTTCTTC; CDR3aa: CASSPIIRVDNEQFF
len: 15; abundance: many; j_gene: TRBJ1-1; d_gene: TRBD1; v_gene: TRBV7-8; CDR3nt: TGTGCCAGCAGCATAAGACAGGGTAGAAACACTGAAGCTTTCTTT; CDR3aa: CASSIRQGRNTEAFF
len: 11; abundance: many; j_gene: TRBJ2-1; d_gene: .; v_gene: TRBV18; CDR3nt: TGTGCCAGCTCACCAGGCAATGAGCAGTTCTTC; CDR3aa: CASSPGNEQFF
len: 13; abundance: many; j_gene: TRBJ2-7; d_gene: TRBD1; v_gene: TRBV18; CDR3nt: TGTGCCAGCGACCCCGGGACAGGGCTCGAGCAGTACTTC; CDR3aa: CASDPGTGLEQYF
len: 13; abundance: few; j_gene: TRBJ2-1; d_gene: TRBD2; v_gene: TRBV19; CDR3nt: TGTGCCAGTAGTATTGGGATAGCGGGGGAGCAGTTCTTC; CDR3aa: CASSIGIAGEQFF
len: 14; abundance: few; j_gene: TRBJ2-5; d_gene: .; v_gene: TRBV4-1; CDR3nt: TGCGCCAGCAGCCAAGGTAGCGGCCAAGAGACCCAGTACTTC; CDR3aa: CASSQGSGQETQYF
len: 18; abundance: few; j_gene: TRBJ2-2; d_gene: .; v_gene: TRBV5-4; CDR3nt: TGTGCCAGCAGCTTGGGGTTTACAGGTGGTGAGAACACCGGGGAGCTGTTTTTT; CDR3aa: CASSLGFTGGENTGELFF
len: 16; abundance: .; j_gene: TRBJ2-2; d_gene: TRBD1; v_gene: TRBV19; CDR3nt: TGTGCCAGCCGACAGGGTGGGGGCCCGAACACCGGGGAGCTGTTTTTT; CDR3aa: CASRQGGGPNTGELFF
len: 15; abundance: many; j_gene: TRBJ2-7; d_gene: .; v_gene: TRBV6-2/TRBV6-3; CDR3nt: TGTGCCAGCAGTTACTCGACAGGTACCACCTACGAGCAGTACTTC; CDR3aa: CASSYSTGTTYEQYF
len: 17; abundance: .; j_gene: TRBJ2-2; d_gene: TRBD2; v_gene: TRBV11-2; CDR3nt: TGTGCCAGCAGCCCTACGAAGATAGCGGGAGGGACCGGGGAGCTGTTTTTT; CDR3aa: CASSPTKIAGGTGELFF